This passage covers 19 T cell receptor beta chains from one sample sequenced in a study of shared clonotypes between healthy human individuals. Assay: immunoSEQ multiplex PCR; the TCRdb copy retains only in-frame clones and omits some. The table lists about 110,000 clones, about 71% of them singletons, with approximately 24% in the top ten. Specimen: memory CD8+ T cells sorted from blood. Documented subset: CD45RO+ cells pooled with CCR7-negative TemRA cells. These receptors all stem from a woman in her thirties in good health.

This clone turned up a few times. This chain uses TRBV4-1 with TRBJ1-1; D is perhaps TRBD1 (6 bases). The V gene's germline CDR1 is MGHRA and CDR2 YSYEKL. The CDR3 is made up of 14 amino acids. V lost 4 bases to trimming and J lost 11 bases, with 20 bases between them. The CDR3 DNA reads TGCGCCAGCAGCCCCCGAGTAGGGGGGTCAGACGCTTTCTTT. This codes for CASSPRVGGSDAFF.

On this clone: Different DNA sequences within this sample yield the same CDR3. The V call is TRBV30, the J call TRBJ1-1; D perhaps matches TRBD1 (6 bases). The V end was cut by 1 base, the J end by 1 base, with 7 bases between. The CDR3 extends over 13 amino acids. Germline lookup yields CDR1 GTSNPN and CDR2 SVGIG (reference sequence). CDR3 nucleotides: TGTGCCTGGAGTGGGACAGCGAACACTGAAGCTTTCTTT. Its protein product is CAWSGTANTEAFF.

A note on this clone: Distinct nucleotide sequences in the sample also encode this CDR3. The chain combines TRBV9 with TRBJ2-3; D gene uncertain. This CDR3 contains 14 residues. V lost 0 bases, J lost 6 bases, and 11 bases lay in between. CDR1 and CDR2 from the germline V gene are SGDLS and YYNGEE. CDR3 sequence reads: CASSVGGSSDTQYF. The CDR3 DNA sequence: TGTGCCAGCAGCGTAGGAGGTAGTTCGGATACGCAGTATTTT.

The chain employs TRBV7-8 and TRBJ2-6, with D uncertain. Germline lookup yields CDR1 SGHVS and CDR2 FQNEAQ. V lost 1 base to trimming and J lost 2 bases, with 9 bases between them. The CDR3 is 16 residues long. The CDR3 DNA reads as TGTGCCAGCAGCTTAGGCCCGAGTACTGGGGCCAACGTCCTGACTTTC. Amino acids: CASSLGPSTGANVLTF. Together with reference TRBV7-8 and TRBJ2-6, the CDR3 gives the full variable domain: GAGVSQSPRYKVAKRGQDVALRCDPISGHVSLFWYQQALGQGPEFLTYFQNEAQLDKSGLPSDRFFAERPEGSVSTLKIQRTQQEDSAVYLCASSLGPSTGANVLTFGAGSRLTVL.

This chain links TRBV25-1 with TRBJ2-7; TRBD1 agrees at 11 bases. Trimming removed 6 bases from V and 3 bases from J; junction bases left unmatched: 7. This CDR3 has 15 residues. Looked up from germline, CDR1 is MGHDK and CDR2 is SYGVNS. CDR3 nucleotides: TGTGCCAGCAGGGAGGGGACAGGGGGGGTCTACGAGCAGTACTTC. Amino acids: CASREGTGGVYEQYF.

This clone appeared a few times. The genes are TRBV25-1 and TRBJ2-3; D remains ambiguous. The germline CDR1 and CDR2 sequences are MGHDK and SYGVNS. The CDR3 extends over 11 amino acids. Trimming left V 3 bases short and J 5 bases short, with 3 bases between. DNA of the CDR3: TGTGCCAGCAGTGATGGAGATACGCAGTATTTT. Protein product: CASSDGDTQYF.

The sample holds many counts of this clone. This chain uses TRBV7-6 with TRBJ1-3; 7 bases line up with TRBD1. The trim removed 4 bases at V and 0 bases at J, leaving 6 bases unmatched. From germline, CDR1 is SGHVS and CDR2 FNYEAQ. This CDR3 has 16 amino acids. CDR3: CASSSLGQDSGNTIYF. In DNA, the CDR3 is TGTGCCAGCAGCTCTCTTGGACAGGACTCTGGAAACACCATATATTTT.

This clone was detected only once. CDR3 sequence: CAISPRDRVTEAFF. Here the CDR3 DNA reads TGTGCCATCAGTCCCCGGGACAGGGTTACTGAAGCTTTCTTT. V usage is TRBV10-3 and J usage is TRBJ1-1; 9 nucleotides align to TRBD1. The V and J ends lost 5 bases and 5 bases, in that order; junction bases with no gene match: 6. The CDR3 has 14 residues. Per germline, CDR1 ENHRY and CDR2 SYGVKD.

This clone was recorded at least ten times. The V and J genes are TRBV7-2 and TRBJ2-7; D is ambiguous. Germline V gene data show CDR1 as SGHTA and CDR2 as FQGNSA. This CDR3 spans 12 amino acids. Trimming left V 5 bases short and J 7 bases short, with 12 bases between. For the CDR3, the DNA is TGTGCCAGCAGCCCCTACATTGAGGAGCAGTACTTC. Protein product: CASSPYIEEQYF.

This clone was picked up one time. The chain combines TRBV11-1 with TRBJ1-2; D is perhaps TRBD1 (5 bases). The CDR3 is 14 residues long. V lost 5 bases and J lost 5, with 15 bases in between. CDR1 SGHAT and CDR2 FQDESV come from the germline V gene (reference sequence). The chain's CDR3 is CASSPAAGQYGYTF. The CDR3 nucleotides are TGTGCCAGCAGCCCCGCGGCGGGGCAATATGGCTACACCTTC.

The CDR3, as DNA: TGTGCCAGCAGCTTCCGGACGTGGACCTACAATGAGCAGTTCTTC. It is translated as CASSFRTWTYNEQFF. The J gene is TRBJ2-1, the V gene TRBV7-9; unclear D gene. Germline assignment: CDR1 SEHNR and CDR2 FQNEAQ (reference sequence). The length of the CDR3 is 15 residues. Trimming shortened V by 3 bases and J by 2 bases, and 11 bases separated the two germline ends.

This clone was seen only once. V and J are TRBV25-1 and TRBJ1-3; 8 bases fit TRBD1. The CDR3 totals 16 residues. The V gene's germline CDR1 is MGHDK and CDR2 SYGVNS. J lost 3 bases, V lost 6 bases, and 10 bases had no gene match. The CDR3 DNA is TGTGCCAGCAGGATGGGGCAGGGGGCGCGTGGAAACACCATATATTTT. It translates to CASRMGQGARGNTIYF.

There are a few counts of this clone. CDR3 in amino acids: CATRSAGDGGNEQFF. The CDR3 nucleotides read TGTGCCACCCGGTCCGCGGGAGATGGCGGAAATGAGCAGTTCTTC. V gene TRBV15 combines with J gene TRBJ2-1; 7 bases are shared with TRBD2. This CDR3 contains 15 residues. The V and J ends lost 8 bases and 7 bases, in that order; junction bases with no gene match: 14. From germline, CDR1 is LNHNV and CDR2 YYDKDF (reference sequence).

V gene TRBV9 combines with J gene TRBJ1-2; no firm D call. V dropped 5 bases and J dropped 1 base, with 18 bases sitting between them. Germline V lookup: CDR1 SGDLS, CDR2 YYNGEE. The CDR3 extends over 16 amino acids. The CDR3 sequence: CASSRRVGLGNYGYTF. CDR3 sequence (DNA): TGTGCCAGCAGTCGCCGGGTGGGCTTAGGTAACTATGGCTACACCTTC.

CDR3 sequence: CASSGGNWYEQYF. In DNA, the CDR3 is TGTGCCAGCAGCGGTGGTAACTGGTACGAGCAGTACTTC. The chain joins TRBV5-6 to TRBJ2-7; D ambiguous. Germline lookup yields CDR1 SGHDT and CDR2 YYEEEE. The CDR3 has 13 residues. The V gene lost 4 bases and the J gene lost 4 bases, with 12 bases spanning the gap.

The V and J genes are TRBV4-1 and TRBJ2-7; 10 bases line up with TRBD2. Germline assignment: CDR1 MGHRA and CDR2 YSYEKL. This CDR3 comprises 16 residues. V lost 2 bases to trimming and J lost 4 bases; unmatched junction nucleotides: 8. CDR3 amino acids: CASSQSRLAGAYEQYF. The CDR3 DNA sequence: TGCGCCAGCAGCCAATCCCGCCTAGCGGGAGCTTACGAGCAGTACTTC.

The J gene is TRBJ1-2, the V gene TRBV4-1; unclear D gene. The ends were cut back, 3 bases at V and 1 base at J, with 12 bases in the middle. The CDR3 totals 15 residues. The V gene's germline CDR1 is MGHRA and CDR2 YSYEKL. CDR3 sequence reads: CASSQGPAHNYGYTF. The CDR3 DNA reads TGCGCCAGCAGCCAGGGTCCGGCCCATAACTATGGCTACACCTTC.

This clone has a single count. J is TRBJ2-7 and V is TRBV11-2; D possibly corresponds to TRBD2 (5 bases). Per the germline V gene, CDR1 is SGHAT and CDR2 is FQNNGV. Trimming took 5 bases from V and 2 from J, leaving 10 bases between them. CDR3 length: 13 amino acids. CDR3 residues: CASSGGPTYEQYF. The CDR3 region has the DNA TGTGCCAGCAGCGGCGGGCCGACCTACGAGCAGTACTTC.

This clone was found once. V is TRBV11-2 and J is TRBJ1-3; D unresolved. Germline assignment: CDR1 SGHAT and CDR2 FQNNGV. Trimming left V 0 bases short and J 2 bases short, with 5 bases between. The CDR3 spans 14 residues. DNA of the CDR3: TGTGCCAGCAGCTTAGATCCAGCTGGAAACACCATATATTTT. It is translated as CASSLDPAGNTIYF.